Each of the 4 T cell receptor beta chains below was sequenced from the same sample in a study of radiation and T cells in renal cell carcinoma. The time point is: baseline pretreatment blood. The treatment: 15 Gy SBRT to primary tumor, nephrectomy 4 weeks later. The repertoire was sequenced with immunoSEQ multiplex PCR; TCRdb's copy has only in-frame clones and lacks some. The sample shows 130,000 or so clones, around four fifths of them seen only once. Sample: blood, taken from a patient whose treatment included radiotherapy and nephrectomy. All receptors come from a woman in her fifties or sixties with renal cell carcinoma.

The CDR3 region has the DNA TGCAGCGGCGGGGATGGCAATTCACCCCTCCACTTT. It specifies CSGGDGNSPLHF. The V call is TRBV29-1, the J call TRBJ1-6; no reliable D call. Per germline, CDR1 SQVTM and CDR2 ANQGSEA. V lost 7 bases, J lost 7 bases, and 11 bases lay in between. This CDR3 has 12 amino acids.

The chain uses TRBV19 and TRBJ2-5, with 7 bases identical to TRBD1. J gave up 7 bases and V 8 bases, and 10 bases lay outside the gene matches. The germline V gene encodes CDR1 LNHDA and CDR2 SQIVND (reference sequence). There are 13 residues in the CDR3. The CDR3 here is CASEDRAKGTQYF. As DNA, the CDR3 is TGTGCCAGTGAAGACAGGGCCAAAGGGACCCAGTACTTC.

The DNA for the CDR3 is TGTGCCAGCAGCGTAGGAGTACGGAGCAATCAGCCCCAGCATTTT. Protein sequence: CASSVGVRSNQPQHF. The rearrangement joins TRBV7-8 to TRBJ1-5; unclear D gene. The CDR3 is 15 amino acids. The germline CDR1 and CDR2 sequences are SGHVS and FQNEAQ. The germline V and J ends were trimmed by 5 bases and 1 base, with 12 bases remaining between them.

The V gene is TRBV10-3, the J gene TRBJ2-7; D gene uncertain. The V gene's germline CDR1 is ENHRY and CDR2 SYGVKD. This CDR3 region has 11 residues. V lost 3 bases, J lost 4 bases, and 4 bases lay in between. The CDR3 is CAISDLYEQYF. CDR3 bases: TGTGCCATCAGTGACCTATACGAGCAGTACTTC.